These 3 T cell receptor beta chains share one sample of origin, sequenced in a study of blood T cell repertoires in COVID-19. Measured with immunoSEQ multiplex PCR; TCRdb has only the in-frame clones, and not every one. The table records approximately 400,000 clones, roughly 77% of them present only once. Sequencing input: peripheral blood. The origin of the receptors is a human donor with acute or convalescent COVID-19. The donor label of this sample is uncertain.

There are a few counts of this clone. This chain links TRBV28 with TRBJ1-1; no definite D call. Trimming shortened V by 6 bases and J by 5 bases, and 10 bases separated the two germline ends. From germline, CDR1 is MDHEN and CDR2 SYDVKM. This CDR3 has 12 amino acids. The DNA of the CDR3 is TGTGCCAGCAGCATTACTACGACTGAAGCTTTCTTT. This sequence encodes CASSITTTEAFF.

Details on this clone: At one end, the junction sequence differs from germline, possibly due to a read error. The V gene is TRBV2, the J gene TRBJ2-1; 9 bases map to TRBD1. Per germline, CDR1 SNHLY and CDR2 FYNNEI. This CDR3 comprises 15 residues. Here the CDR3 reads CASREGTGPWDEQFF. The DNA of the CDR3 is TGTGCCAGCAGGGAAGGGACAGGGCCTTGGGATGAGCAGTTCTTC.

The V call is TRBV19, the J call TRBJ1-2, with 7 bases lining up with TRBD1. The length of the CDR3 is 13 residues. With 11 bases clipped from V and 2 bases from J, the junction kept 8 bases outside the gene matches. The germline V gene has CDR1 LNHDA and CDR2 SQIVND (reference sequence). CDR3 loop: CASQDRPNYGYTF. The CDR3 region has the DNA TGTGCCTCGCAGGACAGGCCGAACTATGGCTACACCTTC.